This TCR beta chain is drawn from a study of human T cells and chemical hapten exposure. Findings of the study overall: Because all patients had alopecia, their immune responses might differ from healthy ones.

Germline CDR1 MNHEY, CDR2 SVGEGT. Trimming took 0 bases from V and 6 from J, leaving 16 bases between them. This CDR3 has 16 residues. Time point here: patch test 1, 2 weeks after DPC sensitization. Treatment meaning: therapeutic diphenylcyclopropenone sensitization with weekly scalp DPC. The library gave individual cDNA molecules unique molecular identifiers. In the original processing: Across samples, TCR counts had a median of roughly 97,000 and ranged from about 23,224 to 690,600. TCRdb passed the RACE reads through MiXCR, listing each CDR3 protein once. These V and J calls originate from TCRdb's pipeline instead of the authors' own analysis. The table records 75,000 to 90,000 distinct CDR3 sequences, 10% of them present only once. As concerns this clonotype: The antigen is unknown.

This material consisted of whole blood, taken in connection with sensitization to the hapten diphenylcyclopropenone (DPC). This receptor was taken from a woman between 50 and 59 years old with alopecia areata. Some clones in this sample may be carry-over from other donors' samples. The chain has TRBV6-2 or TRBV6-3 and TRBJ2-3; D is unclear. CDR3 sequence: CASSYSVPTIGDTQYF. DNA for the CDR3: TGTGCCAGCAGTTACTCGGTGCCTACGATCGGGGATACGCAGTATTTT.